This T cell receptor beta chain was sequenced during a study of radiotherapy plus CTLA-4 blockade in lung cancer. Study-wide context: Objective response was observed in approximately 18% of patients, and disease control in approximately 30%. Overall study results and limits: Response was reportedly best predicted by early blood T cell clone dynamics, with interferon-beta.

V shed 2 bases and J shed 6 bases, with 15 bases lying between them. Per germline, CDR1 SGHKS and CDR2 YYEKEE (reference sequence). The CDR3 loop spans 14 amino acids. Clones were sequenced by immunoSEQ multiplex PCR, and TCRdb holds only the in-frame ones, with some missing. This sample has around 71,000 clones; about 72% occur once, and the top ten carry about 16%. On this clone: The antigen is unknown.

Sequenced material: peripheral blood, taken from a patient treated with radiotherapy plus ipilimumab. The V and J genes are TRBV5-5 and TRBJ2-7; D perhaps matches TRBD1 (6 bases). The origin of this receptor is a human donor with non-small cell lung cancer whose response to radiotherapy plus ipilimumab could not be evaluated. Some clones in this sample may be carry-over from other donors' samples. As DNA, the CDR3 is TGTGCCAGCAGCTTTGGGCAGGGGCGTCTCGAGCAGTACTTC. Translating gives CASSFGQGRLEQYF. The full variable domain, its missing parts supplied by reference TRBV5-5 and TRBJ2-7, is DAGVTQSPTHLIKTRGQQVTLRCSPISGHKSVSWYQQVLGQGPQFIFQYYEKEERGRGNFPDRFSARQFPNYSSELNVNALLLGDSALYLCASSFGQGRLEQYFGPGTRLTVT.